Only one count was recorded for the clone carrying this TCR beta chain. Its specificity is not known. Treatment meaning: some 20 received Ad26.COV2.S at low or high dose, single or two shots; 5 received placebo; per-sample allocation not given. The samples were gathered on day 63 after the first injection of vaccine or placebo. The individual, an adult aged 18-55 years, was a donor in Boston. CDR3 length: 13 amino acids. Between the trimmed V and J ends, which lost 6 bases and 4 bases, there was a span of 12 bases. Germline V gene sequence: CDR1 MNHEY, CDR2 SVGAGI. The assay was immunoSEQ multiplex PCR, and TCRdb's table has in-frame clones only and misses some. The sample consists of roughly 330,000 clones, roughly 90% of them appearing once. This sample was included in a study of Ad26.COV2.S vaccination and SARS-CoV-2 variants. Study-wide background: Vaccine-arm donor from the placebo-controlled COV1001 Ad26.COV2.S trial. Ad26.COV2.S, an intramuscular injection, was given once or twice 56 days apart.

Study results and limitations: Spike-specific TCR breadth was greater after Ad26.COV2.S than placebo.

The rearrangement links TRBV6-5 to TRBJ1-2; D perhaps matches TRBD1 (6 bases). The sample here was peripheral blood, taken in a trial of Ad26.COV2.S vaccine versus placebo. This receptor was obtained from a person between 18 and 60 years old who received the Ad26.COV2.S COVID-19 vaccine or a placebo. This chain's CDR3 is CASSGTPGYGYTF. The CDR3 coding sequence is TGTGCCAGCAGCGGGACACCAGGCTATGGCTACACCTTC.